The clone carrying this T cell receptor beta chain came up many times. Its specificity is unknown. TCRdb called the 5' RACE reads again in MiXCR, with one record for every CDR3 protein. The sample holds about 340,000 distinct CDR3 sequences, 3% to 4.5% seen once. The sample is drawn from a study of T cells after yellow fever vaccination. Broader study findings: Abundant clonotypes (contaminants from the bulk population) could be present in FACS-sorted repertoires.

The sample here was PBMCs, taken 5 days after the yellow fever booster vaccination. The clonotype was recovered from a man between 18 and 29 years old who received the YFV17D yellow fever vaccine.

In DNA, the CDR3 is TGTGCCAGCAGACCGCGGGCGGAAGAGACCCAGTACTTC. As protein: CASRPRAEETQYF. The chain uses TRBV6-2 or TRBV6-3 and TRBJ2-5; D might be TRBD2 (5 bases). The CDR3 has 13 residues. Germline CDR1 is MNHEY and CDR2 is SVGEGT. The germline V and J ends were trimmed by 6 bases and 3 bases, with 11 bases remaining between them.